This T cell receptor (beta chain) is from a study of T cells in Graves' hyperthyroidism and ophthalmopathy. Study overall: Before any treatment, at initial diagnosis, peripheral blood was collected.

Details on this clonotype: Its specificity is not known.

RNA transcripts yielded amplified TCR beta CDR3 regions. HTBI primers were used for first-round RT-PCR of the TCR CDR3. MiXCR was run by TCRdb on the multiplex PCR reads, yielding one entry per CDR3 protein. The sample carries about 290,000 distinct CDR3 sequences, roughly 15% recorded once. Patients with uncontrolled infections, other autoimmune diseases, pregnancy or lactation were excluded. Study results and limitations: Ophthalmopathy was model-predicted a median roughly 6.2 months pre-onset. Expanded thyroid clonotypes (above 0.001) were mostly also found in blood.

The receptor was derived from a woman aged 50 to 60 with Graves' hyperthyroidism that later progressed to Graves' ophthalmopathy. The source material was blood.

This CDR3 is CASSDPDRSSYEQYF. CDR3 bases: TGTGCCAGCAGTGATCCCGACAGAAGCTCCTACGAGCAGTACTTC. V usage is TRBV11-3 and J usage is TRBJ2-7, with TRBD1 as a possible D gene (5 bases). V lost 6 bases and J lost 0, with 15 bases in between. The CDR3 runs 15 residues. Germline CDR1 SGHNT, CDR2 YENEEA.